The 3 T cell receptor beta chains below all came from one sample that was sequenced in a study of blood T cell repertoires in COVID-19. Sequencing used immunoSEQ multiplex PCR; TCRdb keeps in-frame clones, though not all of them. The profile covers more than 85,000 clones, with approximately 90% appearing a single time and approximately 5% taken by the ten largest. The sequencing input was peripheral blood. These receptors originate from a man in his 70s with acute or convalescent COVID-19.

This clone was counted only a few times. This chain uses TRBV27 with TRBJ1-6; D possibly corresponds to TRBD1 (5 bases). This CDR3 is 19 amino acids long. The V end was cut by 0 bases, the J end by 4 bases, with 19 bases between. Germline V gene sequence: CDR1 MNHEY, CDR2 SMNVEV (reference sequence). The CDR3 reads CASSLSPGDRVEYNSPLHF. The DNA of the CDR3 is TGTGCCAGCAGTTTATCGCCGGGGGATAGGGTCGAGTATAATTCACCCCTCCACTTT.

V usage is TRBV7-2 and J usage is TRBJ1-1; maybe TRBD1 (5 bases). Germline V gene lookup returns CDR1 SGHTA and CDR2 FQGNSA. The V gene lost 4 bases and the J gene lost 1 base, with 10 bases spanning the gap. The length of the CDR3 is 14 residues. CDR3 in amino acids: CASSSDRQNTEAFF. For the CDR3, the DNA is TGTGCCAGCAGCTCAGACAGACAGAACACTGAAGCTTTCTTT.

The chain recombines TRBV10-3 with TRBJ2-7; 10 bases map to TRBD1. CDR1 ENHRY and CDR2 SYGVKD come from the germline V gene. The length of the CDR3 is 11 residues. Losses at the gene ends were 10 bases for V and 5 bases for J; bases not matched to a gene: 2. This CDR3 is CATGQGDEQYV. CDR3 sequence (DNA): TGTGCCACCGGACAGGGGGACGAGCAGTACGTC.